Below are 12 T cell receptor beta chains sequenced from a single sample in a study of blood T cells in healthy people across ages. With a J-beta primer mix and a sample-barcoded 5' primer, a second PCR ran about 6 to 11 cycles. TCRdb re-called the 5' RACE reads through MiXCR, storing one row per CDR3 protein. Among approximately 400,000 distinct CDR3 sequences, 45% to 60% were seen once, and the ten largest hold under 65%. Sample: blood. The receptors come from a man aged 60-69 years in good health.

J is TRBJ1-1 and V is TRBV25-1; a weak D match, TRBD1 (5 bases). This CDR3 is 14 amino acids long. Looked up from germline, CDR1 is MGHDK and CDR2 is SYGVNS. Between the trimmed V and J ends, which lost 5 bases and 3 bases, there was a span of 13 bases. The CDR3 coding sequence is TGTGCCAGCAGTCAGGCGAGAGGGGACACTGAAGCTTTCTTT. Translated, it gives CASSQARGDTEAFF. The full variable domain, rest sourced from reference TRBV25-1 and TRBJ1-1, is EADIYQTPRYLVIGTGKKITLECSQTMGHDKMYWYQQDPGMELHLIHYSYGVNSTEKGDLSSESTVSRIRTEHFPLTLESARPSHTSQYLCASSQARGDTEAFFGQGTRLTVV.

The rearrangement links TRBV27 to TRBJ2-3, with D unclear. This CDR3 has 14 residues. Germline CDR1 MNHEY, CDR2 SMNVEV (reference sequence). V lost 3 bases, J lost 0 bases, and 7 bases lay in between. The CDR3 sequence is CASSLKYSTDTQYF. The DNA for the CDR3 is TGTGCCAGCAGTTTGAAATACAGCACAGATACGCAGTATTTT.

This clonotype was seen only a few times. The V and J genes are TRBV2 and TRBJ2-2; no definite D call. Germline-derived CDR1 and CDR2 are SNHLY and FYNNEI. The CDR3 is made up of 14 amino acids. The germline V and J ends were trimmed by 1 base and 8 bases, with 11 bases remaining between them. The CDR3 coding sequence is TGTGCCAGCAGTGAAGACCTTAGGACGGGGGAGCTGTTTTTT. Translation: CASSEDLRTGELFF.

This chain links TRBV27 with TRBJ2-5; possibly TRBD1 for D (6 bases). In germline, CDR1 is MNHEY, CDR2 SMNVEV (reference sequence). This CDR3 is built from 16 residues. Trimming removed 2 bases at V and 11 bases at J, with 24 bases between. CDR3 DNA: TGTGCCAGCAGTTTACCCCCGGGACAAAACTACAATGAGCAGTACTTC. Translated, it gives CASSLPPGQNYNEQYF.

This clonotype was detected only a few times. The rearrangement uses TRBV5-6 and TRBJ2-5; possibly TRBD1 for D (5 bases). The CDR3 extends over 13 amino acids. Trimming took 5 bases from V and 4 from J, leaving 12 bases between them. CDR1 and CDR2 (germline): SGHDT, YYEEEE. The CDR3 reads CASRNDSRETQYF. CDR3 nucleotides: TGTGCCAGCAGAAACGACAGCCGAGAGACCCAGTACTTC. Full variable domain (remainder filled in from reference TRBV5-6 and TRBJ2-5): DAGVTQSPTHLIKTRGQQVTLRCSPKSGHDTVSWYQQALGQGPQFIFQYYEEEERQRGNFPDRFSGHQFPNYSSELNVNALLLGDSALYLCASRNDSRETQYFGPGTRLLVL.

Concerning this clonotype: A junction end diverges from the germline sequence, so it may reflect a read error. The J gene is TRBJ2-5, the V gene TRBV7-9; D tentatively fits TRBD1 or TRBD2 (5 bases each). CDR3 length: 16 residues. In germline, CDR1 is SEHNR, CDR2 FQNEAQ (reference sequence). The CDR3 nucleotides read TGTGCCGGCAGCCCAAACGGGGCCCATCTCCAAGAGACCCAGTACTTC. It specifies CAGSPNGAHLQETQYF.

This clonotype has only a few counts. V usage is TRBV20-1 and J usage is TRBJ2-4, with a possible D match to TRBD1 (6 bases). Trimming took 0 bases from V and 2 from J, leaving 14 bases between them. This CDR3 is built from 16 residues. Germline V lookup: CDR1 DFQATT, CDR2 SNEGSKA (reference sequence). CDR3 amino acids: CSARDSKDRSKNIQYF. In DNA form, the CDR3 reads TGCAGTGCTAGAGATTCAAAGGACAGATCCAAAAACATTCAGTACTTC.

The V gene is TRBV5-1, the J gene TRBJ2-7, with D possibly matching TRBD1 (6 bases). This CDR3 is built from 16 residues. Germline-derived CDR1 and CDR2 are SGHRS and YFSETQ. Trimming cost V 3 bases and J 1 base, with 17 bases left between them. CDR3 DNA: TGCGCCAGCAGCTCGGGCACCGGGACATCATCCTACGAGCAGTACTTC. The encoded protein is CASSSGTGTSSYEQYF.

The rearrangement links TRBV29-1 to TRBJ2-6; no firm D call. The CDR3 has 12 residues. Germline loops: CDR1 SQVTM, CDR2 ANQGSEA. V was cut by 6 bases and J by 1 base, with 4 bases left in between. CDR3 protein: CSVLSGANVLTF. CDR3 DNA sequence: TGCAGCGTGTTATCTGGGGCCAACGTCCTGACTTTC.

V gene TRBV30 combines with J gene TRBJ2-5; D is unresolved. The V end lost 0 bases, the J end lost 1 base, and 6 bases lay between the germline ends. Germline values: CDR1 GTSNPN, CDR2 SVGIG (reference sequence). This CDR3 contains 13 residues. CDR3 sequence: CAWSVGSQETQYF. Here the CDR3 DNA reads TGTGCCTGGAGTGTGGGCAGCCAAGAGACCCAGTACTTC.

This clonotype has a handful of counts. The rearrangement uses TRBV27 and TRBJ2-4; D ambiguous. CDR1 MNHEY and CDR2 SMNVEV come from the germline V gene (reference sequence). Trimming took off 4 bases at V and 1 base at J, with 8 bases between the two ends. There are 14 residues in the CDR3. Here the CDR3 reads CASSSGGAKNIQYF. CDR3 nucleotide sequence: TGTGCCAGCAGTTCAGGTGGGGCCAAAAACATTCAGTACTTC.

The count of this clonotype is one. The V gene is TRBV3-1, the J gene TRBJ1-1, with TRBD1 matching over 7 bases. CDR1 is LGHDT and CDR2 is YNNKEL in the germline V gene (reference sequence). The V segment lost 4 bases and the J segment 10 bases; nucleotides outside the gene matches: 12. The CDR3 runs 14 residues. The CDR3 DNA sequence: TGTGCCAGCAGCCCGGGACAGCGGGTTTCGGCAGCTTTCTTT. Translated, it gives CASSPGQRVSAAFF.